This TCR beta chain is from a study of graft-versus-host responses after intestinal transplantation. Study-wide background: Recipients had multivisceral, liver-intestinal, or isolated intestinal transplants. Anti-thymocyte globulin induction was given to all recipients, followed by tacrolimus and steroids for around 3 years.

V lost 9 bases, J lost 6 bases, and 21 bases lay in between. CDR1 is MNHEY, CDR2 SVGAGI, per germline. The CDR3 length is 15 residues. The assay was immunoSEQ multiplex PCR, and TCRdb's table has in-frame clones only and misses some. Here the sample spans tens of thousands of clones, roughly 94% being singletons. As to this clone: Its specificity is unknown.

Whole-study results and caveats: Early post-transplant declines in HvG were associated with peak levels of circulating GvH clones. High graft-versus-host to host-versus-graft clonal ratios were found in allografts of patients who had graft-donor T cell macrochimerism.

This specimen was unstimulated CD4+ T cells sorted from spleen or lymph node cells, taken before transplant. The clonotype comes from a human donor who was the organ donor for an intestinal transplant. This chain connects TRBV6-5 to TRBJ2-1; possible D gene TRBD2, 6 bases. CDR3 DNA: TGTGCCAGTAAGGCTAGGGACTCTAACACCAATGAGCAGTTCTTC. This encodes CASKARDSNTNEQFF.